Listed below are T cell receptor beta chains from one sample, sequenced in a study of cytomegalovirus exposure and HLA in healthy donors. The assay was immunoSEQ multiplex PCR, and TCRdb's table has in-frame clones only and misses some. The profile shows some 140,000 clones, 76% of them singletons. The sequencing sample was made of PBMCs. These receptors all stem from a man between 35 and 55 years old in good health and CMV-seronegative. CDR3s include the opening cysteine and the closing phenylalanine or tryptophan. The order of the fields is D gene, V gene, clone size, J gene, CDR3 DNA, CDR3 protein. The D gene is left open where the match is weak. Clone size is given for some rows only: seen once, a few or many times, or a class if the clone is expanded.

TRBD1	TRBV6-5	.	TRBJ1-1	TGTGCCAGCAGTTCGACAGGGGGCACTGAAGCTTTCTTT	CASSSTGGTEAFF
.	TRBV7-9	.	TRBJ1-2	TGTGCCAGCAGCCCCCCGACAACAGCTAACTATGGCTACACCTTC	CASSPPTTANYGYTF
.	TRBV5-1	.	TRBJ2-3	TGCGCCAGCAGCTTGGGGGTTGGGCAGGCTAGCACAGATACGCAGTATTTT	CASSLGVGQASTDTQYF
.	TRBV2	few	TRBJ1-1	TGTGCCAGCACAGGGTCGGGCACTGAAGCTTTCTTT	CASTGSGTEAFF
TRBD2	TRBV5-8	.	TRBJ2-3	TGTGCCAGCAGCTTGGCCGGACTAGCACCCACAGATACGCAGTATTTT	CASSLAGLAPTDTQYF
.	TRBV5-1	few	TRBJ1-4	TGCGCCAGCAGCTTGGATACAGGGTCGTATGAAAAACTGTTTTTT	CASSLDTGSYEKLFF
TRBD1	TRBV7-9	.	TRBJ1-1	TGTGCCAGCAGCCCCGGACAGGGAAGAAACACTGAAGCTTTCTTT	CASSPGQGRNTEAFF
TRBD1	TRBV6-5	.	TRBJ2-7	TGTGCCAGCAGTTACTCCAGGGGACAGGCCTACGAGCAGTACTTC	CASSYSRGQAYEQYF
TRBD2	TRBV5-1	.	TRBJ2-1	TGCGCCAGCAGCTTGCGTCAAGCGGGAGTCGGCAATGAGCAGTTCTTC	CASSLRQAGVGNEQFF
.	TRBV2	.	TRBJ2-7	TGTGCCAGCAAAATCCGGATGGGGGCTGCCTACGAGCAGTACTTC	CASKIRMGAAYEQYF
TRBD2	TRBV7-2	.	TRBJ2-5	TGTGCCAGCAGTCCATCTGGCGGGAGTGGGGAGACCCAGTACTTC	CASSPSGGSGETQYF
TRBD2	TRBV7-8	few	TRBJ2-2	TGTGCCAGCAGCGCGGGACTAGCGGGGGTATCGAACACCGGGGAGCTGTTTTTT	CASSAGLAGVSNTGELFF
TRBD1	TRBV7-2	.	TRBJ2-3	TGTGCCAGCAGTCTAGGACAGGGGTTCACAGATACGCAGTATTTT	CASSLGQGFTDTQYF
.	TRBV28	few	TRBJ2-7	TGTGCCAGCAGCATTGGACAGAGCTACGAGCAGTACTTC	CASSIGQSYEQYF
.	TRBV1	.	TRBJ2-3	TGCACCAGCAGCCTAGAAAAGCCGTCTAGCGGGAACACAGATACGCAGTATTTT	CTSSLEKPSSGNTDTQYF
TRBD1	TRBV4-3	.	TRBJ2-3	TGCGCCAGCAGCCAAGGGTCAAGGACAGGGGGTGGGGGGGATACGCAGTATTTT	CASSQGSRTGGGGDTQYF
.	TRBV19	.	TRBJ1-5	TGTGCCAGCAACCTCCAGGGAACGGACCAGCCCCAGCATTTT	CASNLQGTDQPQHF
.	TRBV5-1	.	TRBJ2-7	TGCGCCAGCAGCCCGTTAACAGGGTTCGAGCAGTACTTC	CASSPLTGFEQYF
.	TRBV19	.	TRBJ2-6	TGTGCCAGTTTATCTCTCCTCTCTGGGGCCAACGTCCTGACTTTC	CASLSLLSGANVLTF
TRBD1	TRBV5-1	.	TRBJ2-5	TGCGCCAGCAGCGACAGGGGGCCCGGGGAGACCCAGTACTTC	CASSDRGPGETQYF
TRBD1	TRBV18	.	TRBJ1-2	TGTGCCAGCTCAAACATACAGGGACAGGCGGGCACCGACACCTTC	CASSNIQGQAGTDTF
.	TRBV28	few	TRBJ2-7	TGTGCCAGCATCCACCCGGAGGGGAGAGGATCCTACGAGCAGTACTTC	CASIHPEGRGSYEQYF
.	TRBV11-2	once	TRBJ2-1	TGTGCCAGCAGCCTAACCTTAACCCTAGTGGAGCAGTTCTTC	CASSLTLTLVEQFF
TRBD1	TRBV30	.	TRBJ1-2	TGTGCCTGGAGTGAGACAGGGAACTATGGCTACACCTTC	CAWSETGNYGYTF
TRBD1	TRBV29-1	once	TRBJ2-7	TGCAGCGCAGGACAGGGTGATACGCAGTACTTC	CSAGQGDTQYF
.	TRBV5-6	.	TRBJ1-2	TGTGCCAGCAGATCCGGGACTGTGGATGGCTACACCTTC	CASRSGTVDGYTF
.	TRBV6-4	.	TRBJ2-3	TGTGCCAGCAGCCCCACGGGGTACGGTACGCAGTATTTT	CASSPTGYGTQYF
.	TRBV12-2	few	TRBJ2-7	TGTGCAAGTCTGTACGGGTTCACCTACGAGCAGTACTTC	CASLYGFTYEQYF
TRBD1	TRBV6-5	.	TRBJ2-7	TGTGCCAGCAGTTACTCAGGGACAGGGGGCGACGAGCAGTACTTC	CASSYSGTGGDEQYF
.	TRBV7-8	.	TRBJ1-2	TGTGCCAGCAGCTTCCTAAAGGACAGCTATGGCTACACCTTC	CASSFLKDSYGYTF
.	TRBV28	.	TRBJ1-2	TGTGCCAGCCGAACCCCCGTCGGCTATGGCTACACCTTC	CASRTPVGYGYTF
TRBD2	TRBV6-1	.	TRBJ2-7	TGTGCCAGCAGTAGCCAGGGAGGGTTCGAGCAGTACTTC	CASSSQGGFEQYF
.	TRBV5-4	.	TRBJ2-7	TGTGCCAGCAGCTTGGAAGTTGGGCAGACCTACGAGCAGTACTTC	CASSLEVGQTYEQYF
.	TRBV14	.	TRBJ1-6	TGTGCCAGCAGCCAAGAGTATGGGGGGACCTATAATTCACCCCTCCACTTT	CASSQEYGGTYNSPLHF
TRBD2	TRBV28	.	TRBJ2-7	TGTGCCAGCAGCCGGACTAGCGCCTACCGCTCCTACGAGCAGTACTTC	CASSRTSAYRSYEQYF
TRBD1	TRBV28	.	TRBJ2-5	TGTGCCAGCACTCCGGGACAGGGGGTTTGGGGAGAGACCCAGTACTTC	CASTPGQGVWGETQYF
TRBD2	TRBV10-3	.	TRBJ2-3	TGTGCCATCAGTGGGAGAGGAAGGCTAGCGGGAGGGCTCGGGGATACGCAGTATTTT	CAISGRGRLAGGLGDTQYF
TRBD1	TRBV11-2	.	TRBJ2-7	TGTGCCAGCAGCTTCGGGGACAGGGGGAGCTACGAGCAGTACTTC	CASSFGDRGSYEQYF
TRBD2	TRBV4-3	.	TRBJ2-7	TGCGCCAGCAGCCAAGACCGGACTAGCGGGGGCCTCTCCTACGAGCAGTACTTC	CASSQDRTSGGLSYEQYF
TRBD2	TRBV29-1	.	TRBJ2-3	TGCAGCGGGCGGGGGGATATCACTGTGGGGTATGCAGATACGCAGTATTTT	CSGRGDITVGYADTQYF
.	TRBV11-2	.	TRBJ2-7	TGTGCCAGCAGGTCGGCACAGTTGATGTACTTC	CASRSAQLMYF
TRBD1	TRBV2	.	TRBJ2-2	TGTGCCAGCAGTCGACAGGGGGCAGACACCGGGGAGCTGTTTTTT	CASSRQGADTGELFF